This TCR beta chain was captured in a study of T cells in localized non-small cell lung cancer. Study findings and constraints: Appearances in adjacent lung were noted for a median about 50 of the top 100 tumor clones.

This clone was picked up a small number of times. Antigen unknown. CDR1 and CDR2 (germline): SNHLY, FYNNEI. This CDR3 region has 17 residues. V gave up 4 bases and J gave up 0 bases; unmatched junction bases: 8. The table came from immunoSEQ multiplex PCR; TCRdb's copy has only in-frame clones and leaves some out. The sample includes 2,500 to 3,500 clones, around 28% of them seen just once. The receptor was derived from a woman aged 35-70 years with stage I lung adenocarcinoma. The specimen comprised normal lung tissue next to the tumor, sampled before any cancer treatment. The rearrangement uses TRBV2 and TRBJ1-5; TRBD1 agrees at 8 bases. The CDR3 nucleotides read TGTGCCAGCAGTGGGACAGGGAGCCGCTATAGCAATCAGCCCCAGCATTTT. It translates to CASSGTGSRYSNQPQHF.